A selection of T cell receptor beta chains follows, all from one sample in a study of cytotoxic CD8 clonotypes in ibrutinib-treated CLL. Method: immunoSEQ multiplex PCR; TCRdb's copy keeps in-frame clones and lacks some. Of under 300,000 clones in the sample, roughly four fifths were seen once. The sequences come from PBMCs, collected at disease progression, from a patient treated with ibrutinib. The receptors here all came from a human donor with chronic lymphocytic leukemia. CDR3s include the opening cysteine and the closing phenylalanine or tryptophan. D genes are given only for firm matches. Not every row has a clone size; where given, it reads once, few, many or a size class.

TRBV9,TRBJ2-7,NA,NA,TGTGCCAGCAGCGTGGACAGCGGAGGACCCTACGAGCAGTACTTC,CASSVDSGGPYEQYF
TRBV6-5,TRBJ1-2,NA,NA,TGTGCCAGCAGTTATTCCAGTGGTGGCTATGGCTACACCTTC,CASSYSSGGYGYTF
TRBV5-6,TRBJ2-1,NA,NA,TGTGCCAGCAGCTACGGCAAGGTGCGGGGCCCCGGGGATGAGCAGTTCTTC,CASSYGKVRGPGDEQFF
TRBV7-2,TRBJ1-2,NA,once,TGTGCCAGCAGCTTGGTCTTTCTCTATGGCTACACCTTC,CASSLVFLYGYTF
TRBV7-9,TRBJ1-2,NA,NA,TGTGCCACCGGATTGGAGGGAGGCTACACCTTC,CATGLEGGYTF
TRBV18,TRBJ2-3,NA,NA,TGTGCCAGCTCACGGTTGATGGGACGAAGCACAGATACGCAGTATTTT,CASSRLMGRSTDTQYF
TRBV28,TRBJ1-2,NA,NA,TGTGCCAGCAGGATCTCAGGGACCTATGGCTACACCTTC,CASRISGTYGYTF
TRBV7-3,TRBJ1-6,NA,few,TGTGCCAGCAGCCTCAGCGTCCATTCACCCCTCCACTTT,CASSLSVHSPLHF
TRBV10-2,TRBJ2-7,TRBD2,NA,TGCGCCAGCAGTGGCGGGGGGTCCCTCGAGCAGTACTTC,CASSGGGSLEQYF
TRBV7-3,TRBJ2-7,TRBD1,few,TGTGCCAGCAGCTTAATGGGACAGGCCCGCGAGCAGTACTTC,CASSLMGQAREQYF
TRBV2,TRBJ1-4,NA,NA,TGTGCCAGCGGTCGACAACTCGGGGGTGAAAAACTGTTTTTT,CASGRQLGGEKLFF
TRBV7-2,TRBJ1-3,NA,NA,TGTGCCAGCAGCTTAGGACAGCCGTCCTCTGGAAACACCATATATTTT,CASSLGQPSSGNTIYF
TRBV9,TRBJ2-3,NA,NA,TGTGCCAGCAGCCCAATACCCATCGTGGAGACAAGACCAGATACGCAGTATTTT,CASSPIPIVETRPDTQYF
TRBV11-2,TRBJ2-7,TRBD2,NA,TGTGCCAGCAGCTTTGCGGGGGGGCTTGCTGTGCAGTACTTC,CASSFAGGLAVQYF
TRBV10-3,TRBJ2-3,NA,many,TGTGCCATCAGGTTAGGGGCCACAGATACGCAGTATTTT,CAIRLGATDTQYF
TRBV4-1,TRBJ1-6,NA,once,TGCGCCAGCAGCCAAGATAGTGGACAAGATAATTCACCCCTCCACTTT,CASSQDSGQDNSPLHF
TRBV5-1,TRBJ2-3,TRBD1,NA,TGCGCCAGCAGCGGGGGACAGGGTAGCACAGATACGCAGTATTTT,CASSGGQGSTDTQYF
TRBV7-6,TRBJ2-3,TRBD2,NA,TGTGCCAGCAGCTTGGGCCTGCTAGCGGGGGCCCGCACAGATACGCAGTATTTT,CASSLGLLAGARTDTQYF
TRBV5-1,TRBJ1-4,NA,NA,TGCGCCAGCAGCCCAGGGTTGGGTCGGTATGAAAAACTGTTTTTT,CASSPGLGRYEKLFF
TRBV29-1,TRBJ2-7,TRBD1,NA,TGCAGCGTTTACGACAGGGACTCCTACGAGCAGTACTTC,CSVYDRDSYEQYF
TRBV18,TRBJ2-1,NA,NA,TGTGCCAGCTCAAATGGTCAGGGTTCGGTTATGTTCTTC,CASSNGQGSVMFF
TRBV9,TRBJ2-3,NA,NA,TGTGCCAGCAGCGAGACGGGTGACACAGATACGCAGTATTTT,CASSETGDTDTQYF